Here is one TCR beta chain with its context. The data originate from a study of technical replicates of blood from several donors. Generated by immunoSEQ multiplex PCR, the TCRdb table keeps only in-frame clones and is missing some. The sample carries 70,000 to 80,000 clones, approximately 90% recorded once. Germline V gene sequence: CDR1 SQVTM, CDR2 ANQGSEA. The CDR3 spans 13 residues. V gave up 4 bases and J gave up 2 bases, with 9 bases separating them. Specimen: T cells isolated from PBMCs. This rearrangement joins TRBV29-1 to TRBJ1-3; D ambiguous. The TCR originated in a human donor in good health. The CDR3 DNA sequence: TGCAGCGTTGTAGGAGGTACTGGAAACACCATATATTTT. Protein sequence: CSVVGGTGNTIYF.